The rows below give T cell receptor beta chains drawn from one sample of a study of cytotoxic CD8 clonotypes in ibrutinib-treated CLL. Here immunoSEQ multiplex PCR was the method, and the copy in TCRdb shows in-frame clones only, minus some. The table records 12,000 or so clones, 81% of them present only once. Sample: PBMCs, taken at disease progression, from a patient treated with ibrutinib. These receptors all stem from a human donor with chronic lymphocytic leukemia. The CDR3 runs from the conserved cysteine through the conserved F or W. D genes are given only for firm matches. Size values are once, few and many counts, or a class for expanded clones, and some rows have none.

j_call: TRBJ2-1; d_call: TRBD2; v_call: TRBV5-5; clone_size: -; cdr3_aa: CASSSSSGSFYNEQFF; cdr3_nt: TGTGCCAGCAGCTCCTCTAGCGGGAGTTTTTACAATGAGCAGTTCTTC
j_call: TRBJ1-4; d_call: -; v_call: TRBV5-4; clone_size: -; cdr3_aa: CASSPHPGLKRNEKLFF; cdr3_nt: TGTGCCAGCAGCCCACACCCAGGACTAAAGCGGAATGAAAAACTGTTTTTT
j_call: TRBJ2-3; d_call: -; v_call: TRBV18; clone_size: few; cdr3_aa: CASSPQDTQYF; cdr3_nt: TGTGCCAGCTCACCGCAAGATACGCAGTATTTT
j_call: TRBJ2-1; d_call: TRBD2; v_call: TRBV28; clone_size: -; cdr3_aa: CASSHGSSGSDEQFF; cdr3_nt: TGTGCCAGCAGTCACGGATCAAGCGGGAGTGATGAGCAGTTCTTC
j_call: TRBJ2-5; d_call: -; v_call: TRBV18; clone_size: -; cdr3_aa: CASSPSQGETQYF; cdr3_nt: TGTGCCAGCTCACCATCACAGGGAGAGACCCAGTACTTC
j_call: TRBJ2-7; d_call: TRBD2; v_call: TRBV18; clone_size: once; cdr3_aa: CASSPRLAGDDEQYF; cdr3_nt: TGTGCCAGCTCACCTAGACTAGCGGGAGACGACGAGCAGTACTTC
j_call: TRBJ1-5; d_call: -; v_call: TRBV7-9; clone_size: -; cdr3_aa: CASSLGDRVPQHF; cdr3_nt: TGTGCCAGCAGCTTAGGGGACCGCGTCCCCCAGCATTTT
j_call: TRBJ2-3; d_call: -; v_call: TRBV28; clone_size: -; cdr3_aa: CASSPGTHLKPQVSTDTQYF; cdr3_nt: TGTGCCAGCAGCCCCGGGACCCACTTAAAACCACAGGTCAGCACAGATACGCAGTATTTT
j_call: TRBJ2-7; d_call: -; v_call: TRBV6-5; clone_size: -; cdr3_aa: CASSYSGGNLYEQYF; cdr3_nt: TGTGCCAGCAGTTACTCTGGCGGGAACCTCTACGAGCAGTACTTC
j_call: TRBJ1-2; d_call: -; v_call: TRBV19; clone_size: -; cdr3_aa: CASTDPRWGYTF; cdr3_nt: TGTGCCAGTACAGATCCTCGATGGGGCTACACCTTC
j_call: TRBJ1-5; d_call: TRBD1; v_call: TRBV7-9; clone_size: few; cdr3_aa: CASSGQGSNQPQHF; cdr3_nt: TGTGCCAGCTCAGGACAGGGGAGCAATCAGCCCCAGCATTTT
j_call: TRBJ2-7; d_call: -; v_call: TRBV7-3; clone_size: -; cdr3_aa: CASSLGGQPTEEQYF; cdr3_nt: TGTGCCAGCAGCTTGGGAGGACAACCCACGGAAGAGCAGTACTTC
j_call: TRBJ2-7; d_call: TRBD1; v_call: TRBV5-4; clone_size: -; cdr3_aa: CASSQGAEGGYEQYF; cdr3_nt: TGTGCCAGCAGCCAGGGGGCGGAGGGCGGGTACGAGCAGTACTTC
j_call: TRBJ2-7; d_call: TRBD1; v_call: TRBV2; clone_size: -; cdr3_aa: CASSERGGRTYEQYF; cdr3_nt: TGTGCCAGCAGTGAAAGAGGGGGCAGGACCTACGAGCAGTACTTC
j_call: TRBJ2-2; d_call: -; v_call: TRBV19; clone_size: -; cdr3_aa: CASSTLGADNTGELFF; cdr3_nt: TGTGCCAGTAGTACCCTAGGCGCCGATAACACCGGGGAGCTGTTTTTT